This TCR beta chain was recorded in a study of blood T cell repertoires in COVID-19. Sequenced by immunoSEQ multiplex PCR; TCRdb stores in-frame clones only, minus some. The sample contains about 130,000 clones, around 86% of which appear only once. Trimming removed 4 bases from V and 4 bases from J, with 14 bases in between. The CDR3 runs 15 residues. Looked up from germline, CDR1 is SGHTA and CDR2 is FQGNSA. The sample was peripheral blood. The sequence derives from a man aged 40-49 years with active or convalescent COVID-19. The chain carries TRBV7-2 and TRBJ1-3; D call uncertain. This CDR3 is CASSSTRARGNTIYF. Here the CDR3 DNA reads TGTGCCAGCAGCTCCACGAGGGCGAGAGGAAACACCATATATTTT.